The 29 T cell receptor beta chains listed next were all sequenced from one sample in a study of blood T cell repertoires in COVID-19. TCRdb's copy holds only in-frame clones and misses some; the assay was immunoSEQ multiplex PCR. The sample carries around 200,000 clones, approximately 90% recorded once. Sequenced: peripheral blood. The receptors shown here come from a man between 35 and 55 years old with acute or convalescent COVID-19.

This clone was seen a few times. The same CDR3 also results from other DNA sequences found in this sample. The chain joins TRBV29-1 to TRBJ2-7, with 7 bases identical to TRBD2. The CDR3 has 14 residues. The germline V gene has CDR1 SQVTM and CDR2 ANQGSEA. V dropped 1 base and J dropped 3; count of bases not matched to a gene: 6. CDR3 in amino acids: CSVEGEGGGYEQYF. In nucleotides, the CDR3 is TGCAGCGTTGAAGGGGAGGGTGGGGGCTACGAGCAGTACTTC.

Of note for this clone: The sample has other DNA sequences that encode this CDR3 too. V gene TRBV5-1 combines with J gene TRBJ1-1, with 7 bases fitting TRBD1. The J segment lost 4 bases and the V segment lost 0 bases, leaving 3 bases of the junction unmatched. Germline V gene sequence: CDR1 SGHRS, CDR2 YFSETQ. CDR3 length: 14 residues. The CDR3 spells CASSLDRGGTEAFF. CDR3 nucleotide sequence: TGCGCCAGCAGCTTGGACAGGGGTGGCACTGAAGCTTTCTTT.

The CDR3 bases are TGTGCCAGCAGCCTCGGGGAAAGCTATGGCTACACCTTC. Translation: CASSLGESYGYTF. The chain is built from TRBV3-1 (or the pseudogene TRBV3-2) and TRBJ1-2; no clear D gene. CDR1 and CDR2 (germline): LGHDT, YNNKEL (reference sequence). V lost 4 bases, J lost 4 bases, and 10 bases lay in between. CDR3 length equals 13 residues.

V usage is TRBV7-2 and J usage is TRBJ2-1; maybe TRBD1 (5 bases). V was cut by 5 bases and J by 2 bases, with 10 bases left in between. CDR3 length equals 14 residues. The germline CDR1 and CDR2 sequences are SGHTA and FQGNSA. The CDR3 DNA is TGTGCCAGCAGCCCACGACAGACCTACAATGAGCAGTTCTTC. It yields the protein CASSPRQTYNEQFF.

This chain joins TRBV4-2 and TRBJ2-3; the match to TRBD2 covers 7 bases. The CDR3 loop spans 14 amino acids. V was pared by 4 bases and J by 4 bases, with 5 bases of the junction left unmatched. Per the germline V gene, CDR1 is LGHNA and CDR2 is YNFKEQ. DNA for the CDR3: TGTGCCAGCAGCCTCGCGGGAGAGGCAGATACGCAGTATTTT. It yields the protein CASSLAGEADTQYF.

The chain couples TRBV4-3 to TRBJ2-7; D call uncertain. V lost 3 bases to trimming and J lost 0 bases, with 9 bases between them. The CDR3 has 14 residues. Germline values: CDR1 LGHNA, CDR2 YSLEER. The DNA for the CDR3 is TGCGCCAGCAGCCACAAAACGAGCTCCTACGAGCAGTACTTC. This gives the protein CASSHKTSSYEQYF.

The genes are TRBV2 and TRBJ2-3; D unclear. Germline CDR1 is SNHLY and CDR2 is FYNNEI. Trimming took off 6 bases at V and 0 bases at J, with 10 bases between the two ends. The CDR3 runs to 14 residues. In DNA, the CDR3 is TGTGCCAGCAGGCCTCCCCTAAGCACAGATACGCAGTATTTT. It yields the protein CASRPPLSTDTQYF.

This sequence joins TRBV11-3 and TRBJ2-3; tentative D call: TRBD2 (5 bases). The CDR3 covers 15 residues. V lost 4 bases and J lost 5, with 16 bases in between. Germline loops: CDR1 SGHNT, CDR2 YENEEA. For the CDR3, the DNA is TGTGCCAGCAGCTCAGGAGGCCACCCCGGAGATACGCAGTATTTT. The encoded protein is CASSSGGHPGDTQYF.

This rearrangement joins TRBV6-6 to TRBJ1-5, with a possible D match to TRBD1 (5 bases). The CDR3 consists of 15 residues. Germline-derived CDR1 and CDR2 are MNHNY and SVGAGI (reference sequence). Trimming pared 9 bases from V and 3 bases from J, leaving 18 bases between. This CDR3 is CASGKGAGDNQPQHF. CDR3 nucleotides: TGTGCCAGTGGTAAAGGTGCGGGGGACAATCAGCCCCAGCATTTT.

The chain recombines TRBV4-3 with TRBJ1-2; perhaps TRBD1 as D (5 bases). The CDR3 length is 13 residues. The ends were cut back, 3 bases at V and 8 bases at J, with 13 bases in the middle. Germline V CDR1 and CDR2: LGHNA, YSLEER. The CDR3 nucleotides are TGCGCCAGCAGCCAGACAGTGTCTGGAGGCTACACCTTC. As protein: CASSQTVSGGYTF.

V is TRBV19 and J is TRBJ1-5; D ambiguous. The germline gives CDR1 LNHDA, CDR2 SQIVND (reference sequence). Trimming removed 8 bases at V and 4 bases at J, with 6 bases between. This CDR3 is 11 amino acids long. The CDR3 DNA reads as TGTGCCAGTGGGCAAAATCAGCCCCAGCATTTT. Protein sequence: CASGQNQPQHF.

The V and J genes are TRBV20-1 and TRBJ2-7, with 7 bases matching TRBD1. This CDR3 has 13 amino acids. Per the germline V gene, CDR1 is DFQATT and CDR2 is SNEGSKA (reference sequence). Germline trimming cut 3 bases from V and 3 bases from J; bases unmatched to any gene: 5. The CDR3 loop reads CSASRQGYYEQYF. The CDR3 DNA is TGCAGTGCTAGTAGACAGGGTTACTACGAGCAGTACTTC.

The V gene is TRBV7-9, the J gene TRBJ2-7; the D gene is possibly TRBD1 (6 bases). CDR1 SEHNR and CDR2 FQNEAQ come from the germline V gene (reference sequence). Trimming shortened V by 5 bases and J by 2 bases, and 13 bases separated the two germline ends. The length of the CDR3 is 14 residues. Here the CDR3 DNA reads TGTGCCAGCAGCCCAGGGACATCTGCCTACGAGCAGTACTTC. Amino acids: CASSPGTSAYEQYF.

The chain recombines TRBV15 with TRBJ2-3, with D possibly being TRBD1 (5 bases). Trimming took 1 base from V and 1 from J, leaving 9 bases between them. Germline-derived CDR1 and CDR2 are LNHNV and YYDKDF (reference sequence). The CDR3 runs 15 residues. CDR3 DNA sequence: TGTGCCACCAGCAGAGGGGGCGAGGGCACAGATACGCAGTATTTT. Amino acid sequence: CATSRGGEGTDTQYF.

This chain joins TRBV28 and TRBJ2-7, with D tentatively TRBD2 (5 bases). In germline, CDR1 is MDHEN, CDR2 SYDVKM. The CDR3 has 12 amino acids. The V end lost 3 bases, the J end lost 3 bases, and 6 bases lay between the germline ends. CDR3: CASSFSGYEQYF. DNA for the CDR3: TGTGCCAGCAGTTTCAGCGGCTACGAGCAGTACTTC.

The rearrangement joins TRBV7-9 to TRBJ1-1; possibly TRBD1 for D (5 bases). The CDR3 extends over 13 amino acids. Trimming removed 4 bases from V and 6 bases from J, with 12 bases in between. CDR1 is SEHNR, CDR2 FQNEAQ, per germline (reference sequence). CDR3 coding DNA: TGTGCCAGCAGCTCCCTCGGGGGAGCTGAAGCTTTCTTT. Its translation: CASSSLGGAEAFF.

The chain uses TRBV3-1 (or the pseudogene TRBV3-2) and TRBJ2-5; 16 bases agree with TRBD2. CDR3 length equals 19 residues. Germline V gene sequence: CDR1 LGHDT, CDR2 YNNKEL (reference sequence). V shed 0 bases and J 4 bases; nucleotides not matched to a gene: 8. CDR3 in DNA: TGTGCCAGCAGCCAAGAAAGTACCGGGACTAGCGGGGGGGGAGAGACCCAGTACTTC. As protein: CASSQESTGTSGGGETQYF.

This clone showed up many times. The CDR3 DNA is TGTGCCAGCAGCCCCCTTTTGGGAAGCGGTAGCTCCTACGAGCAGTACTTC. Translated: CASSPLLGSGSSYEQYF. The chain joins TRBV7-9 to TRBJ2-7; D possibly corresponds to TRBD2 (5 bases). V lost 5 bases to trimming and J lost 0 bases, with 20 bases between them. The CDR3 runs to 17 residues. Germline CDR1 and CDR2: SEHNR and FQNEAQ (reference sequence). Looking up the rest from reference TRBV7-9 and TRBJ2-7 gives the full variable domain: DTGVSQNPRHKITKRGQNVTFRCDPISEHNRLYWYRQTLGQGPEFLTYFQNEAQLEKSRLLSDRFSAERPKGSFSTLEIQRTEQGDSAMYLCASSPLLGSGSSYEQYFGPGTRLTVT.

The chain joins TRBV7-2 to TRBJ1-2; possibly TRBD1 for D (5 bases). This CDR3 spans 14 amino acids. The germline CDR1 and CDR2 sequences are SGHTA and FQGNSA. V was pared by 1 base and J by 4 bases, with 10 bases between. The CDR3 DNA reads TGTGCCAGCAGCTTAGGACCAGACAGCTATGGCTACACCTTC. Residues: CASSLGPDSYGYTF.

The chain is built from TRBV6-5 and TRBJ1-1, with D hard to call. V was pared by 0 bases and J by 0 bases, with 8 bases between. Germline CDR1 MNHEY, CDR2 SVGAGI. CDR3 length: 15 amino acids. The CDR3 protein is CASSYSGRLNTEAFF. CDR3 in DNA: TGTGCCAGCAGTTACTCGGGCAGACTGAACACTGAAGCTTTCTTT.

In DNA form, the CDR3 reads TGTGCCAGCTCACCGACAGGGGAGTCGAACATTCAGTACTTC. Translation gives CASSPTGESNIQYF. The rearrangement joins TRBV18 to TRBJ2-4; 8 bases fit TRBD1. The CDR3 covers 14 residues. Trimming at V came to 3 bases and at J to 7 bases, leaving 5 bases not matched to a gene. Germline loops: CDR1 KGHSH, CDR2 LQKENI.

V is TRBV6-5 and J is TRBJ2-7, with D possibly matching TRBD1 (5 bases). There are 15 residues in the CDR3. Trimming removed 9 bases from V and 4 bases from J, with 22 bases in between. Germline-derived CDR1 and CDR2 are MNHEY and SVGAGI. The CDR3 nucleotides are TGTGCCAGTCGCGCAGGGCTCCCCGTAGAGTACGAGCAGTACTTC. The encoded protein is CASRAGLPVEYEQYF.

V gene TRBV7-9 combines with J gene TRBJ1-1; D is possibly TRBD1 (6 bases). This CDR3 has 14 amino acids. Per the germline V gene, CDR1 is SEHNR and CDR2 is FQNEAQ (reference sequence). Trimming took off 4 bases at V and 2 bases at J, with 11 bases between the two ends. Here the CDR3 DNA reads TGTGCCAGCAGCTGGTCAGGGGATAACACTGAAGCTTTCTTT. Its translation: CASSWSGDNTEAFF.

The chain has TRBV7-9 and TRBJ2-4; 12 bases fit TRBD1. V shed 5 bases, J shed 7 bases, and the junction held 9 bases outside the gene matches. The V gene's germline CDR1 is SEHNR and CDR2 FQNEAQ (reference sequence). This CDR3 is 16 amino acids long. CDR3 protein: CASSPEGTGGRNIQYF. The DNA of the CDR3 is TGTGCCAGCAGCCCAGAAGGGACAGGGGGCCGGAACATTCAGTACTTC.

This chain connects TRBV3-1 (or the pseudogene TRBV3-2) to TRBJ2-5; D may be TRBD2 (6 bases). Germline V lookup: CDR1 LGHDT, CDR2 YNNKEL (reference sequence). This CDR3 is built from 13 residues. Trimming removed 4 bases from V and 5 bases from J, with 11 bases in between. DNA of the CDR3: TGTGCCAGCAGCCGGGACTTCTCGGAGACCCAGTACTTC. Protein sequence: CASSRDFSETQYF.

The V gene is TRBV7-9, the J gene TRBJ2-1; 11 bases match TRBD2. CDR1 SEHNR and CDR2 FQNEAQ come from the germline V gene (reference sequence). Trimming cost V 8 bases and J 5 bases; bases outside gene matches: 8. This CDR3 is 15 amino acids long. CDR3 residues: CASLPLAGGNNEQFF. CDR3 sequence (DNA): TGTGCCAGCCTCCCCCTAGCGGGAGGAAACAATGAGCAGTTCTTC.

The rearrangement uses TRBV19 and TRBJ2-3; D not certain. The germline gives CDR1 LNHDA, CDR2 SQIVND (reference sequence). Trimming shortened V by 7 bases and J by 3 bases, and 17 bases separated the two germline ends. This CDR3 spans 15 amino acids. The CDR3 nucleotides are TGTGCCAGTACCCTCTTCCCCGGTTCGACAGATACGCAGTATTTT. The encoded protein is CASTLFPGSTDTQYF.

The CDR3 here is CASSRWTGHNEQFF. Here the CDR3 DNA reads TGTGCCAGCAGTCGCTGGACAGGGCACAATGAGCAGTTCTTC. This chain connects TRBV12-1 to TRBJ2-1; TRBD1, the D gene given by the table, was not confirmed from the DNA. TRBV12-1 is classified as a pseudogene. The CDR3 totals 14 residues.

V usage is TRBV27 and J usage is TRBJ2-7, with TRBD2 matching 11 bases. CDR1 and CDR2 (germline): MNHEY, SMNVEV (reference sequence). The CDR3 length is 15 residues. Losses at the gene ends were 4 bases for V and 6 bases for J; bases not matched to a gene: 8. CDR3 sequence (DNA): TGTGCCAGCAGTTCCGGTAGCGGGAGGGAGAGCGAGCAGTACTTC. This gives the protein CASSSGSGRESEQYF.